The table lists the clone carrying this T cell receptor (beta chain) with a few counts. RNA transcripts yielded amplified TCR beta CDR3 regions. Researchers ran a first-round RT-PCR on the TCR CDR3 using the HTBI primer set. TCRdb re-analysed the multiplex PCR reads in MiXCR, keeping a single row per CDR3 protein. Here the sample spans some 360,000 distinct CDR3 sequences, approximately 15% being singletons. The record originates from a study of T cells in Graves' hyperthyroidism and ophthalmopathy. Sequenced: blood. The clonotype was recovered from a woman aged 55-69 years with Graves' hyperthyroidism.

The CDR3, as DNA: TGTGCCAGCAGCCAATATTCGATTGGGACAGATCCCTACGAGCAGTACTTC. Translated: CASSQYSIGTDPYEQYF. The chain employs TRBV16 and TRBJ2-7, with 7 bases identical to TRBD1. Trimming took 1 base from V and 2 from J; bases not matched to a gene: 11. The CDR3 consists of 17 residues. Germline V CDR1 and CDR2: KGHSY, FQNENV. The entire variable domain, with the rest obtained from reference TRBV16 and TRBJ2-7, is as follows: GEEVAQTPKHLVRGEGQKAKLYCAPIKGHSYVFWYQQVLKNEFKFLISFQNENVFDETGMPKERFSAKCLPNSPCSLEIQATKLEDSAVYFCASSQYSIGTDPYEQYFGPGTRLTVT.